This T cell receptor (beta chain) was documented in a study of T cells in Graves' hyperthyroidism and ophthalmopathy. Germline V gives CDR1 SGHNT, CDR2 YENEEA. The J segment lost 9 bases and the V segment lost 4 bases, leaving 10 bases of the junction unmatched. The CDR3 spans 14 residues. Aged 18 to 65, the patients had hyperthyroidism that was newly diagnosed and had lasted under 2 months. Investigators excluded patients with uncontrolled infection, other autoimmune disease, pregnancy or lactation. At first hyperthyroidism diagnosis, before any ophthalmopathy symptoms, the blood sample was collected. Amplification of TCR beta CDR3 regions used RNA as the template. The HTBI set primed first-round TCR CDR3 RT-PCR. TCRdb used MiXCR to reprocess the multiplex PCR reads, holding one entry per CDR3 protein. The table includes approximately 720,000 distinct CDR3 sequences, around 20% detected once. This clonotype was found many times.

This chain links TRBV11-3 with TRBJ2-3; 7 positions match TRBD2. This TCR derives from a woman in her forties or fifties with Graves' hyperthyroidism that later progressed to Graves' ophthalmopathy. The sample taken for sequencing was blood. The CDR3 region is CASSSMGGIDTQYF. The CDR3 DNA follows: TGTGCCAGCAGCTCGATGGGGGGGATCGACACGCAGTATTTT.